The 22 T cell receptor beta chains presented below share a single source sample, sequenced in a study of T-cell reconstitution after alpha-beta-depleted transplantation in children. The authors prepared the TCRbeta library with unique molecular identifiers. MiXCR, applied by TCRdb to the PCR reads, yields one record per CDR3 protein. This table has some 520,000 distinct CDR3 sequences, over 25% appearing once. Sequencing was performed on PBMCs from the stem cell graft donor, taken from the stem cell graft. Source of these receptors: a human donor who donated a stem cell graft to a child with aplastic anemia.

This clonotype was counted between two and nine times. The chain is built from TRBV5-5 and TRBJ2-6, with D possibly being TRBD1 (6 bases). The CDR3 loop spans 15 amino acids. V was pared by 5 bases and J by 4 bases, with 13 bases between. Looked up from germline, CDR1 is SGHKS and CDR2 is YYEKEE (reference sequence). This CDR3 reads CASRFGQFGANVLTF. In DNA form, the CDR3 reads TGTGCCAGCAGATTCGGACAGTTCGGGGCCAACGTCCTGACTTTC.

There are a few counts of this clonotype. V is TRBV7-3 and J is TRBJ2-7; 9 bases align to TRBD2. In germline, CDR1 is SGHTA, CDR2 FQGTGA. This CDR3 has 13 residues. The J segment lost 11 bases and the V segment lost 2 bases, leaving 7 bases of the junction unmatched. The CDR3 nucleotides read TGTGCCAGCAGCTTAGGGCGGGAGGGTGACAAGTACTTC. As protein: CASSLGREGDKYF.

This clonotype was counted between two and nine times. The chain is built from TRBV19 and TRBJ2-3; D is ambiguous. Germline V gene data show CDR1 as LNHDA and CDR2 as SQIVND (reference sequence). V dropped 7 bases and J dropped 3 bases, with 17 bases sitting between them. This CDR3 comprises 15 residues. The CDR3 loop is CASTPRHSPTDTQYF. CDR3 nucleotide sequence: TGTGCCAGTACCCCTAGGCACAGTCCAACAGATACGCAGTATTTT.

The rearrangement uses TRBV4-2 and TRBJ1-3; no reliable D call. V was clipped by 0 bases and J by 0 bases, with 9 bases between them. CDR1 is LGHNA, CDR2 YNFKEQ, per germline. The length of the CDR3 is 16 residues. The CDR3 coding sequence is TGTGCCAGCAGCCAAGAACGCAGCAGCTCTGGAAACACCATATATTTT. This translates into CASSQERSSSGNTIYF.

The chain couples TRBV28 to TRBJ1-2, with unresolved D. V lost 1 base and J 8 bases, leaving 5 bases between the germline ends. The CDR3 has 11 residues. The germline gives CDR1 MDHEN, CDR2 SYDVKM. CDR3 loop: CASSLLEGYTF. Here the CDR3 DNA reads TGTGCCAGCAGTTTATTAGAGGGCTACACCTTC.

This clonotype appeared a few times. The V call is TRBV6-5, the J call TRBJ2-1; 8 bases agree with TRBD1. V shed 0 bases, J shed 5 bases, and the junction held 6 bases outside the gene matches. There are 16 residues in the CDR3. Germline CDR1 is MNHEY and CDR2 is SVGAGI. CDR3 sequence: CASSYSRTGLNNEQFF. The CDR3 DNA sequence: TGTGCCAGCAGTTACTCGCGGACAGGGTTAAACAATGAGCAGTTCTTC.

In its sample, this clonotype was seen a few times. The chain couples TRBV24-1 to TRBJ2-3; D not resolved. CDR1 is KGHDR, CDR2 SFDVKD, per germline. The CDR3 extends over 14 amino acids. V lost 3 bases and J 4 bases, leaving 10 bases between the germline ends. The CDR3 protein is CATSDVGPADTQYF. CDR3 coding DNA: TGTGCCACCAGTGATGTCGGGCCGGCAGATACGCAGTATTTT.

The chain carries TRBV9 and TRBJ1-2, with no clear D. Trimming stripped 1 base from V and 8 bases from J, with 12 bases between. CDR3 size: 13 residues. The germline V gene encodes CDR1 SGDLS and CDR2 YYNGEE. CDR3 sequence reads: CASSVLDTSGYTF. CDR3 bases: TGTGCCAGCAGCGTACTTGACACTTCGGGCTACACCTTC.

This clonotype has only a few counts. The chain is built from TRBV12-3 or TRBV12-4 and TRBJ1-5; TRBD1 agrees at 7 bases. CDR3 length: 14 residues. V lost 3 bases and J lost 5; bases outside the gene matches: 4. The CDR3 is CASSFSGGDQPQHF. CDR3 nucleotide sequence: TGTGCCAGCAGTTTCTCAGGGGGGGATCAGCCCCAGCATTTT.

This clonotype was seen a few times. CDR3 amino acids: CASSRDTFYEQYF. The CDR3 nucleotides read TGTGCCAGCAGCCGCGACACCTTTTACGAGCAGTACTTC. This rearrangement joins TRBV7-2 to TRBJ2-7, with unresolved D. The V end lost 5 bases, the J end lost 4 bases, and 12 bases lay between the germline ends. The CDR3 consists of 13 residues. Germline loops: CDR1 SGHTA, CDR2 FQGNSA.

The CDR3 here is CSARGLTSNEQFF. CDR3 nucleotide sequence: TGCAGTGCTAGAGGCCTGACTAGTAATGAGCAGTTCTTC. V is TRBV20-1 and J is TRBJ2-1; tentative D call: TRBD2 (6 bases). The CDR3 is 13 residues long. The V and J ends lost 1 base and 7 bases respectively, with 11 bases between them. Germline CDR1 reads DFQATT; CDR2 reads SNEGSKA (reference sequence).

The V and J genes are TRBV12-3 or TRBV12-4 and TRBJ2-3, with TRBD1 identical over 10 bases. CDR3 length: 15 residues. V dropped 4 bases and J dropped 4; count of bases not matched to a gene: 5. The CDR3 DNA reads TGTGCCAGCAGTTCGGACGGGACAGGGGCAGATACGCAGTATTTT. This translates into CASSSDGTGADTQYF.

This clonotype occurred a few times. This sequence joins TRBV6-2 or TRBV6-3 and TRBJ2-7, with 7 bases matching TRBD2. V lost 6 bases, J lost 3 bases, and 14 bases stayed unmatched. The CDR3 sequence is 16 residues long. CDR1 MNHEY and CDR2 SVGEGT come from the germline V gene. The CDR3 bases are TGTGCCAGCAGACTCTCTAGCGGCAGGTCGGGCTACGAGCAGTACGTC. This codes for CASRLSSGRSGYEQYV.

The gene calls are TRBV12-5 and TRBJ2-1; no reliable D call. The CDR3 consists of 11 residues. V was shortened by 6 bases and J by 10 bases, with 10 bases between the two germline ends. Per germline, CDR1 LGHNT and CDR2 FRNRAP. CDR3: CASGMALEQFF. The DNA for the CDR3 is TGTGCTAGTGGAATGGCACTAGAGCAGTTCTTC.

V gene TRBV4-3 combines with J gene TRBJ2-3; 10 bases are shared with TRBD2. The germline gives CDR1 LGHNA, CDR2 YSLEER. After removal of 10 bases from V and 6 bases from J, the junction contained 10 bases not matched to a gene. The CDR3 is 14 residues long. The CDR3 spells CATLASGRGDTQYF. For the CDR3, the DNA is TGCGCCACCTTGGCTAGCGGGAGAGGGGATACGCAGTATTTT.

V gene TRBV6-5 combines with J gene TRBJ2-3; no clear D. The V gene's germline CDR1 is MNHEY and CDR2 SVGAGI. V was cut by 10 bases and J by 6 bases, with 17 bases left in between. The CDR3 runs 13 residues. The CDR3 protein is CATGSGDADTQYF. DNA for the CDR3: TGTGCCACCGGGTCCGGCGACGCGGATACGCAGTATTTT.

V and J are TRBV5-1 and TRBJ1-1; D might be TRBD1 (6 bases). The length of the CDR3 is 14 residues. Germline V gene sequence: CDR1 SGHRS, CDR2 YFSETQ. V lost 0 bases and J lost 7, with 13 bases in between. The CDR3 sequence is CASSLARGGSEAFF. The CDR3 nucleotides are TGCGCCAGCAGCTTGGCCAGGGGTGGAAGTGAAGCTTTCTTT.

The chain combines TRBV18 with TRBJ1-5; D is unresolved. In germline, CDR1 is KGHSH, CDR2 LQKENI. The CDR3 spans 14 residues. V dropped 3 bases and J dropped 6 bases, with 12 bases sitting between them. CDR3 bases: TGTGCCAGCTCACCGGACGCTCGTAGTCAGCCCCAGCATTTT. This sequence encodes CASSPDARSQPQHF.

This rearrangement joins TRBV7-2 to TRBJ1-5; 7 bases align to TRBD1. After removal of 4 bases from V and 1 base from J, the junction contained 4 bases not matched to a gene. The CDR3 runs to 15 residues. Germline CDR1 is SGHTA and CDR2 is FQGNSA. In nucleotides, the CDR3 is TGTGCCAGCAGCTCGACAGGGTTGAGCAATCAGCCCCAGCATTTT. This encodes CASSSTGLSNQPQHF.

This clonotype has more than one count but fewer than ten. This sequence joins TRBV29-1 and TRBJ2-2; D may be TRBD1 (5 bases). V was clipped by 4 bases and J by 6 bases, with 9 bases between them. The germline CDR1 and CDR2 sequences are SQVTM and ANQGSEA. This CDR3 has 12 amino acids. The chain's CDR3 is CSVGIRAGELFF. CDR3 sequence (DNA): TGCAGCGTTGGTATCAGGGCCGGGGAGCTGTTTTTT.

This clonotype was seen more than once but under ten times. The chain combines TRBV4-3 with TRBJ2-3; D unclear. Germline V lookup: CDR1 LGHNA, CDR2 YSLEER. CDR3 length equals 13 residues. V was cut by 0 bases and J by 7 bases, with 8 bases left in between. This chain's CDR3 is CASSQEGVHTQYF. CDR3 DNA sequence: TGCGCCAGCAGCCAAGAAGGAGTCCATACGCAGTATTTT.

There are a few counts of this clonotype. The chain links TRBV6-5 to TRBJ1-5; D is perhaps TRBD1 (5 bases). Germline V CDR1 and CDR2: MNHEY, SVGAGI. Trimming cost V 3 bases and J 8 bases, with 14 bases left between them. The CDR3 has 14 amino acids. The CDR3 DNA is TGTGCCAGCAGTTATGGGGCGGGTTGGAAGCCCCAGCATTTT. It translates to CASSYGAGWKPQHF.